Presented here are 5 T cell receptor beta chains from one specimen sequenced in a study of cytotoxic CD8 clonotypes in ibrutinib-treated CLL (dated by TCRdb to the early 2020s). Library preparation employed the immunoSEQ multiplex PCR assay. The clones in this table, taken by TCRdb from immuneACCESS, are in-frame only. Not every clone is retained; where verified, under half of the shortfall comes from an unresolved V gene, and the cause of the rest is unknown. The sample table records about 270,000 clones; less than 85% of these occur just once. The top ten hold about 5.8% of the sample. In the paper's terms, the time point label means: progressive disease on ibrutinib. The input for sequencing was PBMCs, taken at disease progression, from a patient treated with ibrutinib. These receptors all come from a human donor with chronic lymphocytic leukemia.

V is TRBV4-2 and J is TRBJ1-2; no definite D call. CDR1 and CDR2 from the germline V gene are LGHNA and YNFKEQ. V lost 5 bases, J lost 8 bases, and 12 bases lay in between. This CDR3 is built from 12 residues. The CDR3 DNA follows: TGTGCCAGCAGCTTGGAGGGTTACGGCTACACCTTC. Translating it yields CASSLEGYGYTF.

A single count supports this clone. The rearrangement links TRBV9 to TRBJ1-2; D possibly corresponds to TRBD1 (6 bases). CDR3 length: 19 residues. Germline V gives CDR1 SGDLS, CDR2 YYNGEE. V was pared by 0 bases and J by 4 bases, with 25 bases between. CDR3 DNA sequence: TGTGCCAGCAGCGTAGCAGTACAGGGTCTTTCTCCAGACCGCTATGGCTACACCTTC. This codes for CASSVAVQGLSPDRYGYTF.

The rearrangement links TRBV6-5 to TRBJ1-2; D is uncertain. Germline V gene lookup returns CDR1 MNHEY and CDR2 SVGAGI. CDR3 length equals 13 residues. Trimming stripped 6 bases from V and 0 bases from J, with 8 bases between. The CDR3 coding sequence is TGTGCCAGCAGGTTCAGTCCTAACTATGGCTACACCTTC. It specifies CASRFSPNYGYTF.

The chain combines TRBV5-1 with TRBJ2-1; D may be TRBD1 or TRBD2 (5 bases each). CDR3 length equals 17 residues. V lost 1 base, J lost 2 bases, and 16 bases lay in between. In germline, CDR1 is SGHRS, CDR2 YFSETQ. The CDR3 here is CASSLIRGQGAYNEQFF. CDR3 coding DNA: TGCGCCAGCAGCTTGATCCGAGGGCAGGGCGCCTACAATGAGCAGTTCTTC.

V usage is TRBV4-1 and J usage is TRBJ1-4; D ambiguous. This CDR3 region has 14 residues. In germline, CDR1 is MGHRA, CDR2 YSYEKL. The ends were cut back, 3 bases at V and 2 bases at J, with 7 bases in the middle. CDR3 DNA: TGCGCCAGCAGCCAGGGTTTGACTAATGAAAAACTGTTTTTT. Translating it yields CASSQGLTNEKLFF.